A single sample gave rise to the 14 T cell receptor beta chains below, sequenced in a study of CD8+ T cells in alopecia areata. Treatment defined: oral pan-JAK inhibitor, 5-10 mg twice daily. Following RNA extraction, reverse transcription yielded cDNA that acted as the sequencing template. Using immunoSEQ multiplex PCR, the repertoire was profiled, and TCRdb retains in-frame clones only, with some absent. The table records about 160,000 clones, about two thirds of them present only once. Sequencing used CD4+ T cells sorted from blood, obtained at week 4, from a patient treated with tofacitinib. Receptors originate from a human donor with alopecia areata.

The chain employs TRBV4-2 and TRBJ2-7; TRBD1 is a possible D gene (6 bases). The CDR3 runs to 16 residues. From germline, CDR1 is LGHNA and CDR2 YNFKEQ. Trimming stripped 0 bases from V and 5 bases from J, with 17 bases between. CDR3 residues: CASSQEPLQGPDEQYF. The CDR3 DNA follows: TGTGCCAGCAGCCAAGAGCCCCTACAGGGTCCGGACGAGCAGTACTTC.

The rearrangement joins TRBV28 to TRBJ2-1; 8 bases line up with TRBD1. The CDR3 extends over 16 amino acids. Germline V gives CDR1 MDHEN, CDR2 SYDVKM. Trimming at V came to 6 bases and at J to 2 bases, leaving 9 bases not matched to a gene. CDR3 loop: CASSPGTGPTYNEQFF. In DNA form, the CDR3 reads TGTGCCAGCAGCCCAGGGACAGGCCCTACCTACAATGAGCAGTTCTTC. The complete variable domain, with remaining parts taken from reference TRBV28 and TRBJ2-1, reads DVKVTQSSRYLVKRTGEKVFLECVQDMDHENMFWYRQDPGLGLRLIYFSYDVKMKEKGDIPEGYSVSREKKERFSLILESASTNQTSMYLCASSPGTGPTYNEQFFGPGTRLTVL.

The rearrangement links TRBV30 to TRBJ2-5, with D unresolved. Trimming pared 0 bases from V and 3 bases from J, leaving 11 bases between. This CDR3 has 14 residues. CDR1 and CDR2 from the germline V gene are GTSNPN and SVGIG (reference sequence). CDR3 DNA sequence: TGTGCCTGGAGTGTAGTCAGAGTCAAAGAGACCCAGTACTTC. It specifies CAWSVVRVKETQYF.

This clone has more than one count but fewer than ten. For the CDR3, the DNA is TGTGCCAGTACCGATCTGGGCAGGGGGACAGATACGCAGTATTTT. It specifies CASTDLGRGTDTQYF. The rearrangement joins TRBV19 to TRBJ2-3; 7 nucleotides match TRBD1. Germline V gene lookup returns CDR1 LNHDA and CDR2 SQIVND (reference sequence). J lost 3 bases, V lost 7 bases, and 10 bases had no gene match. The CDR3 is made up of 15 amino acids.

The chain combines TRBV30 with TRBJ2-5, with 7 bases that match TRBD1. The CDR3 consists of 15 residues. Germline V lookup: CDR1 GTSNPN, CDR2 SVGIG (reference sequence). The V gene end was trimmed by 0 bases and the J gene end by 4 bases; junction bases not matched to a gene: 8. CDR3: CAWSVPTGSVETQYF. The DNA of the CDR3 is TGTGCCTGGAGTGTACCGACAGGGTCGGTAGAGACCCAGTACTTC. The full variable domain, its missing parts supplied by reference TRBV30 and TRBJ2-5, is SQTIHQWPATLVQPVGSPLSLECTVEGTSNPNLYWYRQAAGRGLQLLFYSVGIGQISSEVPQNLSASRPQDRQFILSSKKLLLSDSGFYLCAWSVPTGSVETQYFGPGTRLLVL.

This rearrangement joins TRBV5-5 to TRBJ2-3; 13 bases line up with TRBD2. CDR1 and CDR2 (germline): SGHKS, YYEKEE (reference sequence). The CDR3 is 16 amino acids. V trimming: 5 bases; J trimming: 2 bases; junction bases outside the gene matches: 5. This chain's CDR3 is CASSWGLAGSTDTQYF. In DNA form, the CDR3 reads TGTGCCAGCAGTTGGGGACTAGCGGGGTCCACAGATACGCAGTATTTT.

The V and J genes are TRBV25-1 and TRBJ1-5; 8 bases agree with TRBD1. This CDR3 spans 14 amino acids. V trimming: 3 bases; J trimming: 9 bases; junction bases outside the gene matches: 7. Looked up from germline, CDR1 is MGHDK and CDR2 is SYGVNS. CDR3 in DNA: TGTGCCAGCAGTGAGGGACAGGTCCTCTGGCCCCAGCATTTT. Residues: CASSEGQVLWPQHF.

V is TRBV5-4 and J is TRBJ2-7; 9 nucleotides agree with TRBD1. Germline CDR1 SGHNT, CDR2 YYREEE (reference sequence). Losses at the gene ends were 4 bases for V and 6 bases for J; bases not matched to a gene: 14. This CDR3 is built from 16 residues. Here the CDR3 DNA reads TGTGCCAGCAGCCCGGGGTCGGGACAGGGTCATGGCGAGCAGTACTTC. This sequence encodes CASSPGSGQGHGEQYF.

The chain links TRBV27 to TRBJ1-6; D is undetermined. Germline lookup yields CDR1 MNHEY and CDR2 SMNVEV (reference sequence). The CDR3 spans 15 residues. V was clipped by 3 bases and J by 0 bases, with 6 bases between them. The CDR3 coding sequence is TGTGCCAGCAGTTTCGGGAGCTCCTATAATTCACCCCTCCACTTT. This gives the protein CASSFGSSYNSPLHF.

The chain uses TRBV2 and TRBJ2-3; D remains ambiguous. Trimming left V 7 bases short and J 2 bases short, with 7 bases between. The CDR3 contains 12 residues. The germline gives CDR1 SNHLY, CDR2 FYNNEI. CDR3 DNA sequence: TGTGCCAGCAAAGGAATCACAGATACGCAGTATTTT. Protein sequence: CASKGITDTQYF.

This clone was seen only a few times. The chain combines TRBV7-2 with TRBJ1-4; TRBD1 is a possible D gene (6 bases). V shed 5 bases and J shed 8 bases, with 15 bases lying between them. The germline V gene encodes CDR1 SGHTA and CDR2 FQGNSA. The CDR3 totals 14 residues. CDR3 in amino acids: CASSPRGAGEKLFF. CDR3 DNA sequence: TGTGCCAGCAGCCCCAGGGGCGCCGGGGAAAAACTGTTTTTT.

This chain uses TRBV7-3 with TRBJ2-7, with 7 bases matching TRBD1. The CDR3 runs to 15 residues. J lost 0 bases, V lost 0 bases, and 2 bases had no gene match. Germline V gives CDR1 SGHTA, CDR2 FQGTGA. CDR3 in DNA: TGTGCCAGCAGCTTAACTGGGACAGACTCCTACGAGCAGTACTTC. This translates into CASSLTGTDSYEQYF.

The gene calls are TRBV30 and TRBJ1-5; perhaps TRBD1 as D (6 bases). Trimming removed 3 bases from V and 0 bases from J, with 12 bases in between. CDR3 length equals 15 residues. Germline V gene sequence: CDR1 GTSNPN, CDR2 SVGIG (reference sequence). CDR3 bases: TGTGCCTGGAGCCCGGGGACACCTAGCAATCAGCCCCAGCATTTT. Translating gives CAWSPGTPSNQPQHF.

V and J are TRBV2 and TRBJ1-4, with D possibly matching TRBD1 (6 bases). CDR1 is SNHLY and CDR2 is FYNNEI in the germline V gene. The CDR3 has 15 amino acids. Trimming removed 2 bases at V and 7 bases at J, with 14 bases between. The DNA for the CDR3 is TGTGCCAGCAGTGAAAGGACAGCCCGGGGTGAAAAACTGTTTTTT. Protein sequence: CASSERTARGEKLFF. The complete variable domain, with remaining parts taken from reference TRBV2 and TRBJ1-4, reads EPEVTQTPSHQVTQMGQEVILRCVPISNHLYFYWYRQILGQKVEFLVSFYNNEISEKSEIFDDQFSVERPDGSNFTLKIRSTKLEDSAMYFCASSERTARGEKLFFGSGTQLSVL.